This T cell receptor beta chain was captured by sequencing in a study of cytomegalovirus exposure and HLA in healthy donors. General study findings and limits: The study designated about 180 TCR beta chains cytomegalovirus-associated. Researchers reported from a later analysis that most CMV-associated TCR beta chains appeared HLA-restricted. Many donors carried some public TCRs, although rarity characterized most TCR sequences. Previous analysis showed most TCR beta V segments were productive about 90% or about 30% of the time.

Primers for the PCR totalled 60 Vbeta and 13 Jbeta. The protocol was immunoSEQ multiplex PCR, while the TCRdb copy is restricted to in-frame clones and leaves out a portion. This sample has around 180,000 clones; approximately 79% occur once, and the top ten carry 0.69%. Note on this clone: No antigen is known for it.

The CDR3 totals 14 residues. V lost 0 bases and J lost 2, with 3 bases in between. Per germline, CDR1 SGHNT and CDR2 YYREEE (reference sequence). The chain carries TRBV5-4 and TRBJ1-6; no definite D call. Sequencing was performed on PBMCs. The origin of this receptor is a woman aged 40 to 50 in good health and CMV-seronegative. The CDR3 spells CASSLDTYNSPLHF. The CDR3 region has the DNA TGTGCCAGCAGCTTGGACACCTATAATTCACCCCTCCACTTT.